This is a list of T cell receptor beta chains from one sample in a study of T cells after posttransplantation cyclophosphamide. Data came from immunoSEQ multiplex PCR; TCRdb stores just in-frame clones and leaves some out. The table has 30,000 to 45,000 clones, around four fifths seen once. This material consisted of CD4+ T cells sorted from blood, taken roughly 250 weeks after a stem cell transplant with posttransplant cyclophosphamide. The receptors derive from a female patient aged 40-49 years who received an allogeneic stem cell transplant from a related donor, was CMV-positive, and had no GVHD. Some T cells may originate from the graft donor. The CDR3 runs from the conserved cysteine through the conserved F or W. A D gene is named only where the DNA matches it firmly. Clone size is given for some rows only: seen once, a few or many times, or a class if the clone is expanded.

TRBJ2-7 - TRBV2 - CASSDPGEQYF TGTGCCAGCAGTGATCCCGGGGAGCAGTACTTC
TRBJ2-3 - TRBV20-1 - CSARPTDTQYF TGCAGTGCAAGACCAACAGATACGCAGTATTTT
TRBJ1-4 TRBD1 TRBV2 once CASTLRTGYGEKLFF TGTGCCAGCACCCTACGGACAGGATATGGTGAAAAACTGTTTTTT
TRBJ1-6 - TRBV11-2 - CASSTVLQRLHF TGTGCCAGCAGCACCGTCCTTCAGCGGCTCCACTTT
TRBJ2-1 - TRBV19 once CASSIRDIPYNEQFF TGTGCCAGTAGTATTCGGGACATCCCCTACAATGAGCAGTTCTTC
TRBJ2-3 - TRBV2 few CASKGRAVTDTQYF TGTGCCAGCAAAGGGCGAGCGGTCACAGATACGCAGTATTTT
TRBJ1-4 - TRBV18 - CASSPPWERDEKLFF TGTGCCAGCTCACCACCTTGGGAGAGGGATGAAAAACTGTTTTTT
TRBJ1-2 TRBD1 TRBV4-1 - CASSLTGQGGYGYTF TGCGCCAGCAGCCTCACGGGACAGGGGGGCTATGGCTACACCTTC
TRBJ1-1 - TRBV7-6 - CASSPRGGQPAEAFF TGTGCCAGCAGCCCCCGGGGGGGTCAACCGGCTGAAGCTTTCTTT
TRBJ2-3 TRBD2 TRBV5-1 - CASSPGTSGGGDTQYF TGCGCCAGCAGCCCCGGGACTAGCGGGGGGGGAGATACGCAGTATTTT
TRBJ1-5 - TRBV7-8 once CASSRFSDQPQHF TGTGCCAGCAGCCGCTTTTCAGATCAGCCCCAGCATTTT
TRBJ1-1 - TRBV9 few CASSVAGAGNTEAFF TGTGCCAGCAGCGTAGCGGGCGCGGGGAACACTGAAGCTTTCTTT
TRBJ1-5 - TRBV21-1 few CASSGRAGDQPQHF TGTGCCAGCAGCGGACGAGCCGGGGATCAGCCCCAGCATTTT
TRBJ1-2 - TRBV29-1 - CSVRESNYGYTF TGCAGCGTTAGAGAGTCTAACTATGGCTACACCTTC
TRBJ2-2 TRBD2 TRBV4-2 - CASSQAGLAGTGELFF TGTGCCAGCAGCCAGGCCGGACTAGCGGGGACCGGGGAGCTGTTTTTT
TRBJ2-6 TRBD1 TRBV7-2 - CASSLNKGRGHGANVLTF TGTGCCAGCAGCTTAAACAAGGGCAGGGGGCACGGGGCCAACGTCCTGACTTTC
TRBJ2-2 TRBD1 TRBV5-1 few CASSVGQGNTGELFF TGCGCCAGCAGCGTGGGACAGGGGAACACCGGGGAGCTGTTTTTT
TRBJ2-3 TRBD1 TRBV12-5 - CASGTGQGAADTQYF TGTGCTAGTGGTACGGGACAGGGGGCGGCAGATACGCAGTATTTT
TRBJ1-1 - TRBV2 - CASGRYLNTEAFF TGTGCCAGCGGGAGGTATTTGAACACTGAAGCTTTCTTT
TRBJ2-5 TRBD1 TRBV5-4 - CASSHYRDRGKETQYF TGTGCCAGCAGCCATTACCGGGACAGGGGAAAAGAGACCCAGTACTTC
TRBJ2-1 TRBD2 TRBV12-5 once CASGLRNSGTSGGAVYNEQFF TGTGCTAGTGGTTTGAGAAATTCGGGGACTAGCGGGGGGGCAGTCTACAATGAGCAGTTCTTC
TRBJ2-1 - TRBV7-9 - CASSSGLTGNSYNEQFF TGTGCCAGCAGCTCCGGCTTGACTGGTAACTCCTACAATGAGCAGTTCTTC
TRBJ2-1 - TRBV10-1 - CASSDSGEQFF TGCGCCAGCAGTGACAGCGGTGAGCAGTTCTTC
TRBJ2-2 TRBD2 TRBV5-1 - CASSPPPSGNGELFF TGCGCCAGCAGCCCCCCGCCTAGCGGGAACGGGGAGCTGTTTTTT
TRBJ2-2 - TRBV6-1 - CASSTGAGELFF TGTGCCAGCAGTACGGGGGCCGGGGAGCTGTTTTTT
TRBJ1-1 - TRBV14 - CASSQGLPGAGQAFF TGTGCCAGCAGCCAAGGACTCCCAGGGGCGGGCCAAGCTTTCTTT
TRBJ2-3 - TRBV7-2 - CASTPGDTQYF TGTGCCAGCACCCCCGGGGATACGCAGTATTTT
TRBJ2-3 - TRBV29-1 - CSPDRFTDTQYF TGCAGCCCCGACAGGTTCACAGATACGCAGTATTTT
TRBJ1-2 TRBD1 TRBV6-5 few CASSNQRQGADGYTF TGTGCCAGCAGTAACCAGCGACAGGGGGCGGATGGCTACACCTTC
TRBJ1-2 - TRBV18 - CASSPKLRDGYTF TGTGCCAGCTCACCTAAACTTAGAGATGGCTACACCTTC
TRBJ2-3 TRBD1 TRBV5-1 - CASSGTGHRTDTQYF TGCGCCAGCAGTGGGACAGGTCATCGAACAGATACGCAGTATTTT
TRBJ2-2 - TRBV7-3 - CASLGGGTGELFF TGTGCCAGCCTGGGTGGCGGCACCGGGGAGCTGTTTTTT
TRBJ2-7 - TRBV18 - CASSLGDTRYEQYF TGTGCCAGCTCCCTTGGGGACACCCGCTACGAGCAGTACTTC
TRBJ1-1 - TRBV6-6 - CAAGQGWGSSEASF TGTGCCGCTGGTCAGGGGTGGGGCAGTTCTGAAGCTTCCTTT
TRBJ1-5 TRBD1 TRBV18 - CASSLKQGPLSNQPQHF TGTGCCAGCTCACTAAAACAGGGGCCACTAAGCAATCAGCCCCAGCATTTT
TRBJ1-2 - TRBV6-5 - CASSYFGQNYGYTF TGTGCCAGCAGTTACTTTGGGCAGAACTATGGCTACACCTTC
TRBJ2-3 - TRBV5-1 - CASSSAQGTPTDTQYF TGCGCCAGCAGCTCCGCTCAGGGTACCCCCACAGATACGCAGTATTTT
TRBJ1-5 - TRBV19 - CASREGDKGGNQPQHF TGTGCCAGTAGAGAGGGGGACAAAGGGGGCAATCAGCCCCAGCATTTT
TRBJ1-6 - TRBV19 - CASFDRSSYNSPLHF TGTGCCAGTTTTGACAGGAGCTCCTATAATTCACCCCTCCACTTT
TRBJ2-1 - TRBV7-3 - CASSPDRSSYNEQFF TGTGCCAGCAGCCCTGACAGGAGCTCCTACAATGAGCAGTTCTTC
TRBJ2-7 - TRBV2 few CASSVNSGPAYEQYF TGTGCCAGCAGTGTGAATAGCGGTCCCGCCTACGAGCAGTACTTC
TRBJ2-7 TRBD1 TRBV4-2 - CASSQGQGFAYEQYF TGTGCCAGCAGCCAAGGACAGGGTTTCGCCTACGAGCAGTACTTC
TRBJ1-2 - TRBV5-1 - CASSTDFYGYTF TGCGCCAGCAGCACGGACTTCTATGGCTACACCTTC
TRBJ1-5 - TRBV28 - CASSLGGGGHQPQHF TGTGCCAGCAGTTTAGGCGGGGGCGGCCATCAGCCCCAGCATTTT
TRBJ2-1 - TRBV7-8 - CASSPRRAGANNEQFF TGTGCCAGCAGCCCACGTAGGGCGGGGGCAAACAATGAGCAGTTCTTC
TRBJ1-1 - TRBV28 - CASSPTGFMNTEAFF TGTGCCAGCAGTCCGACAGGATTTATGAACACTGAAGCTTTCTTT
TRBJ1-1 - TRBV4-1 - CASSPSGEFEETEAFF TGCGCCAGCAGCCCTAGTGGGGAGTTTGAGGAAACTGAAGCTTTCTTT
TRBJ2-7 TRBD1 TRBV6-5 - CASRSRQGAREQYF TGTGCCAGCAGATCGCGGCAGGGGGCGCGTGAGCAGTACTTC
TRBJ1-2 - TRBV6-5 - CASSYRGYGYTF TGTGCCAGCAGTTACCGGGGTTATGGCTACACCTTC
TRBJ2-7 TRBD1 TRBV5-4 - CASSSGQGPYEQYF TGTGCCAGCAGCTCTGGACAGGGCCCCTACGAGCAGTACTTC
TRBJ2-3 - TRBV2 - CAYNPEGRTHSTDTQYF TGTGCCTACAACCCGGAGGGACGAACTCATAGCACAGATACGCAGTATTTT
TRBJ1-1 - TRBV19 - CASSISRNTAAFF TGTGCCAGTAGTATCTCTAGGAATACGGCAGCTTTCTTT
TRBJ1-5 - TRBV19 once CASSQGSNQPQHF TGTGCCAGCTCACAGGGTAGCAATCAGCCCCAGCATTTT